The T cell receptor beta chain described here comes from a study of control samples from healthy donors and cancer patients. TCRdb's copy holds only in-frame clones and misses some; the assay was immunoSEQ multiplex PCR. The sample has 90,000 to 120,000 clones, 82% seen once; the top ten hold about 7%. This clone was seen repeatedly, ten times or more. This sequence was found in a man in his late teens or twenties in good health. The sequenced material came from blood.

The CDR3 sequence: CASSLSNSPLHF. In DNA, the CDR3 is TGTGCCAGCAGCTTGTCAAATTCACCCCTCCACTTT. The rearrangement links TRBV7-6 to TRBJ1-6, with D uncertain. V lost 3 bases, J lost 7 bases, and 4 bases lay in between. From germline, CDR1 is SGHVS and CDR2 FNYEAQ. CDR3 size: 12 residues.